The present T cell receptor beta chain was sequenced within a study of cytomegalovirus exposure and HLA in healthy donors. Study-wide results and limits: In vitro testing confirmed three CMV-associated chains as specific for CMV antigens. Reports described diagnosis of cytomegalovirus status by the classifier as highly specific and sensitive. For most TCR sequences rarity was the rule, although some public TCRs occurred in many donors.

The repertoire was sequenced with immunoSEQ multiplex PCR; TCRdb's copy has only in-frame clones and lacks some. The sample records some 190,000 clones, roughly 82% being singletons. With respect to this clone: What it recognizes is unknown.

Germline V gene lookup returns CDR1 KGHSH and CDR2 LQKENI. CDR3 length equals 14 residues. V was cut by 3 bases and J by 8 bases, with 11 bases left in between. This clonotype was obtained from a woman aged 18-29 years in good health and CMV-seronegative. The sample taken for sequencing was PBMCs. The chain carries TRBV18 and TRBJ1-6, with D perhaps TRBD1 (6 bases). CDR3 sequence (DNA): TGTGCCAGCTCACCCGACCCAGGGGATTCACCCCTCCACTTT. Translating it yields CASSPDPGDSPLHF.